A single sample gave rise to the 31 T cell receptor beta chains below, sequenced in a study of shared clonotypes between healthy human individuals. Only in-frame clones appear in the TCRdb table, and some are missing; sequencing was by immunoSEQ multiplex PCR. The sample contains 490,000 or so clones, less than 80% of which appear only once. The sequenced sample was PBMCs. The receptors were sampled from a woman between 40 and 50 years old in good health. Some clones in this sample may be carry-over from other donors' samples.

The CDR3 spells CASSPKTGGNQPQHF. The CDR3 region has the DNA TGTGCCAGCAGTCCAAAGACAGGGGGTAATCAGCCCCAGCATTTT. V gene TRBV28 combines with J gene TRBJ1-5; 9 nucleotides align to TRBD1. CDR1 MDHEN and CDR2 SYDVKM come from the germline V gene. This CDR3 spans 15 amino acids. V lost 5 bases, J lost 4 bases, and 6 bases stayed unmatched.

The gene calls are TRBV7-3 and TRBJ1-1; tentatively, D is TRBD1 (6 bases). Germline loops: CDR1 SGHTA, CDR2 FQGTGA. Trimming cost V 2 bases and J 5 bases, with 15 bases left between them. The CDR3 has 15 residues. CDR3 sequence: CASSLGGTGRTEAFF. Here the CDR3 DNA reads TGTGCCAGCAGCTTAGGAGGAACAGGGAGGACTGAAGCTTTCTTT.

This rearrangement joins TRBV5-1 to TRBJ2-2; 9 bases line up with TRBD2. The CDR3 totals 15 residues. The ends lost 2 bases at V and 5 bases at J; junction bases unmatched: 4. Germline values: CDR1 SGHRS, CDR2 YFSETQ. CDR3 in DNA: TGCGCCAGCAGCTTTAGCGGGAGCCGGACCGGGGAGCTGTTTTTT. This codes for CASSFSGSRTGELFF.

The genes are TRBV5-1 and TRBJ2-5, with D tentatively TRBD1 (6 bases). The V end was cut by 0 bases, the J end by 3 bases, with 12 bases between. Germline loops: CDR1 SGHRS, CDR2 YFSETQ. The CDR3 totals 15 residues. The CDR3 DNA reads TGCGCCAGCAGCTTGGCTGGGGGCAGGGAAGAGACCCAGTACTTC. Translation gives CASSLAGGREETQYF.

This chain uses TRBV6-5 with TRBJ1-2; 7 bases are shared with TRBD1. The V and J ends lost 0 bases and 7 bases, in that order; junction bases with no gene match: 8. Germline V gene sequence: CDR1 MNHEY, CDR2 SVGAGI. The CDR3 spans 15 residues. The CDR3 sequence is CASSYSRQGNGGYTF. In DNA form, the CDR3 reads TGTGCCAGCAGTTACTCGAGACAGGGTAACGGTGGCTACACCTTC.

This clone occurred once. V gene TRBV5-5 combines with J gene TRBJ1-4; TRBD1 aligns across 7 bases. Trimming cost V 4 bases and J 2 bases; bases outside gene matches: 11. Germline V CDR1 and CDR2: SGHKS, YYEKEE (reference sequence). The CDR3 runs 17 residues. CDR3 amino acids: CASSQQGGRWTNEKLFF. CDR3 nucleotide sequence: TGTGCCAGCAGCCAGCAAGGGGGCCGGTGGACTAATGAAAAACTGTTTTTT. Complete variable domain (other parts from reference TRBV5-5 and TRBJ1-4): DAGVTQSPTHLIKTRGQQVTLRCSPISGHKSVSWYQQVLGQGPQFIFQYYEKEERGRGNFPDRFSARQFPNYSSELNVNALLLGDSALYLCASSQQGGRWTNEKLFFGSGTQLSVL.

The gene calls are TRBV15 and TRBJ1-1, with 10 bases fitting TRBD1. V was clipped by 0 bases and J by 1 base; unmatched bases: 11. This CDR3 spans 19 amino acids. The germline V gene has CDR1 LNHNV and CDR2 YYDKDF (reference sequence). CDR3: CATSRDLSGTGAKNTEAFF. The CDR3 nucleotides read TGTGCCACCAGCAGAGATCTTAGCGGGACAGGGGCAAAGAACACTGAAGCTTTCTTT.

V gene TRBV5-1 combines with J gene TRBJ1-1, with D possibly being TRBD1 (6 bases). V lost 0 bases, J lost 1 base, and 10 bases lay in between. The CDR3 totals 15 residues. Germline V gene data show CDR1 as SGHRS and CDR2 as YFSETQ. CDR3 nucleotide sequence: TGCGCCAGCAGCTTGGCCGGACAGCCGAACACTGAAGCTTTCTTT. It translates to CASSLAGQPNTEAFF.

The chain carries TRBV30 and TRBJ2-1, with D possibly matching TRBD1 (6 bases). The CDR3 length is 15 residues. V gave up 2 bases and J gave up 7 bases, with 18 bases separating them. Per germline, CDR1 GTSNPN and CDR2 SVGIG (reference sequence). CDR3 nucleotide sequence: TGTGCCTGGAGTTCGTGGACAGACTCGGGGAATGAGCAGTTCTTC. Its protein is CAWSSWTDSGNEQFF.

CDR3 DNA: TGTGCCTGGGCCGGGACAGGGGTGCGCAATCAGCCCCAGCATTTT. It encodes CAWAGTGVRNQPQHF. This rearrangement joins TRBV30 to TRBJ1-5, with 10 bases identical to TRBD1. The CDR3 contains 15 residues. Germline loops: CDR1 GTSNPN, CDR2 SVGIG (reference sequence). With V trimmed by 5 bases and J by 2 bases, 6 bases remained unmatched. Looking up the rest from reference TRBV30 and TRBJ1-5 gives the full variable domain: SQTIHQWPATLVQPVGSPLSLECTVEGTSNPNLYWYRQAAGRGLQLLFYSVGIGQISSEVPQNLSASRPQDRQFILSSKKLLLSDSGFYLCAWAGTGVRNQPQHFGDGTRLSIL.

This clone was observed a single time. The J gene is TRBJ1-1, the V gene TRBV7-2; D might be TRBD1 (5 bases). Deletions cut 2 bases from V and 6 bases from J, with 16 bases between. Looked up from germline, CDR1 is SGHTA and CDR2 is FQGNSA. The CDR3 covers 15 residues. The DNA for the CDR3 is TGTGCCAGCAGCTTAACTAGGGATGGGGCGGCTGAAGCTTTCTTT. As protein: CASSLTRDGAAEAFF.

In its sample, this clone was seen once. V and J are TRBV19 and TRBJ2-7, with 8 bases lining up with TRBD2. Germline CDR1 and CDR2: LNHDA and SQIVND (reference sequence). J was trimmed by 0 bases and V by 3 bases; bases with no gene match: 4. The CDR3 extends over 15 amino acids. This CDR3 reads CASSMIAGSSYEQYF. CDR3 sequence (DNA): TGTGCCAGTAGTATGATAGCGGGGAGCTCCTACGAGCAGTACTTC.

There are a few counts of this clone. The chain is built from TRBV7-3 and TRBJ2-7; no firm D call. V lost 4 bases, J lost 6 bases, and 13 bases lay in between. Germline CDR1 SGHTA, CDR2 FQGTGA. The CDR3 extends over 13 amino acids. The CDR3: CASSSGGWTEQYF. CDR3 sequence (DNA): TGTGCCAGCAGCTCGGGTGGTTGGACCGAGCAGTACTTC.

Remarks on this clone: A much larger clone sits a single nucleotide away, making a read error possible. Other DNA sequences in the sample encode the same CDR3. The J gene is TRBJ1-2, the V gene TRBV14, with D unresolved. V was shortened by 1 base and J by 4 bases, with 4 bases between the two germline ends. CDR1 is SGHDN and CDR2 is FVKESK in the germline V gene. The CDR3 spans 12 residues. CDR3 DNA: TGTGCCAGCAGCCAAGCGGGCTATGGCTACACCTTC. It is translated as CASSQAGYGYTF.

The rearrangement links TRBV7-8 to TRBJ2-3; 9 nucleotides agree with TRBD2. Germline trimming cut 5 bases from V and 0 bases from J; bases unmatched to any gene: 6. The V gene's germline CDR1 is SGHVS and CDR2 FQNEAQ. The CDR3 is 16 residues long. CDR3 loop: CASSTLAGASTDTQYF. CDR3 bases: TGTGCCAGCAGCACCTTAGCGGGAGCTAGCACAGATACGCAGTATTTT.

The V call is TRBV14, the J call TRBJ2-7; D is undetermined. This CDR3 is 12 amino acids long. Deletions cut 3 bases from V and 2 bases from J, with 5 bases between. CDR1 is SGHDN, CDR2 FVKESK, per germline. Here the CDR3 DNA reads TGTGCCAGCAGCCATGTGGCCTACGAGCAGTACTTC. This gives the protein CASSHVAYEQYF.

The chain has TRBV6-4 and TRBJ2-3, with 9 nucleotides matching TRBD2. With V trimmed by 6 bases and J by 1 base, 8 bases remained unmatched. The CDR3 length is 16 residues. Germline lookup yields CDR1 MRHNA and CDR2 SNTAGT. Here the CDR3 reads CASSRAGGAGTDTQYF. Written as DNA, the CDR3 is TGTGCCAGCAGCCGGGCGGGAGGGGCCGGCACAGATACGCAGTATTTT.

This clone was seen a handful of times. CDR3 region: CAWKDTDRQYQETQYF. In DNA form, the CDR3 reads TGTGCCTGGAAAGACACGGACCGCCAGTACCAAGAGACCCAGTACTTC. The rearrangement uses TRBV30 and TRBJ2-5; D gene uncertain. The CDR3 consists of 16 residues. V was clipped by 4 bases and J by 0 bases, with 18 bases between them. The V gene's germline CDR1 is GTSNPN and CDR2 SVGIG (reference sequence).

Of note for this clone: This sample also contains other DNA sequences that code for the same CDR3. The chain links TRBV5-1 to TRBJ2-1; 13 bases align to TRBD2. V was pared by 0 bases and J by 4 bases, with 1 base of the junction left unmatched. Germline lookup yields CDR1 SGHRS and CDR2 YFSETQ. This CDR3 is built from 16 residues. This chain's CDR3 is CASSLAGLAGYNEQFF. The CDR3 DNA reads TGCGCCAGCAGCTTGGCGGGACTAGCGGGGTACAATGAGCAGTTCTTC.

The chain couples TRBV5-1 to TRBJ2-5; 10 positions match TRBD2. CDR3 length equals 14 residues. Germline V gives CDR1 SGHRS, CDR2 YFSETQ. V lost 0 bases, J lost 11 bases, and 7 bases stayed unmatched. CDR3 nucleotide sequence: TGCGCCAGCAGCTTGGAACCAGCGGGAGGGGGGCAGTACTTC. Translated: CASSLEPAGGGQYF.

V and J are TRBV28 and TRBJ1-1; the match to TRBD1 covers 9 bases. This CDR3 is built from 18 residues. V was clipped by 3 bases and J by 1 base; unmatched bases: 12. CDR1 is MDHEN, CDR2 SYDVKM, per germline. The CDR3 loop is CASSFRTGTGIWNTEAFF. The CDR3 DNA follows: TGTGCCAGCAGTTTCCGAACCGGGACAGGGATTTGGAACACTGAAGCTTTCTTT.

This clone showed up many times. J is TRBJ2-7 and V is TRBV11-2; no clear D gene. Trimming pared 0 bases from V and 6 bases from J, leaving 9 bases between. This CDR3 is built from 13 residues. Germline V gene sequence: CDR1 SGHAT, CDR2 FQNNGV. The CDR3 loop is CASSLDWRSEQYF. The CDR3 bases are TGTGCCAGCAGCTTAGATTGGAGAAGCGAGCAGTACTTC.

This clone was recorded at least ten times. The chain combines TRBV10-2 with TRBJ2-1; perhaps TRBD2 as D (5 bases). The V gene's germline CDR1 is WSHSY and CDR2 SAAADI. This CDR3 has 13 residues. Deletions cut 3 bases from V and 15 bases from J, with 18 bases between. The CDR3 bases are TGCGCCAGCAGTGACTCGAGGGCTACGGCAGGGTTCTTC. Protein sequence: CASSDSRATAGFF.

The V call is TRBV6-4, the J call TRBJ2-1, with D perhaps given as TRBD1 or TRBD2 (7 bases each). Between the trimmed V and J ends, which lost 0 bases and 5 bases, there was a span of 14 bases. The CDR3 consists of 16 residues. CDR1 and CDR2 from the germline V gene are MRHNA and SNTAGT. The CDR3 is CASSDSNRGGDNEQFF. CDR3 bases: TGTGCCAGCAGTGACTCGAACAGGGGAGGGGACAATGAGCAGTTCTTC.

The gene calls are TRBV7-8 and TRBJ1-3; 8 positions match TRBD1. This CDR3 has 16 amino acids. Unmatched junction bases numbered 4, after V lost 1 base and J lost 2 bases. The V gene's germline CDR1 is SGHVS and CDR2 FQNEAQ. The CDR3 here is CASSLGDRITGNTIYF. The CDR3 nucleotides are TGTGCCAGCAGCTTAGGGGACAGGATTACTGGAAACACCATATATTTT. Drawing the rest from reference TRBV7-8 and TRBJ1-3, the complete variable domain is GAGVSQSPRYKVAKRGQDVALRCDPISGHVSLFWYQQALGQGPEFLTYFQNEAQLDKSGLPSDRFFAERPEGSVSTLKIQRTQQEDSAVYLCASSLGDRITGNTIYFGEGSWLTVV.

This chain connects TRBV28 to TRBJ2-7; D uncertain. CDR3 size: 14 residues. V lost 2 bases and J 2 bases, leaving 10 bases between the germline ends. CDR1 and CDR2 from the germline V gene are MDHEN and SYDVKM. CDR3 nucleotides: TGTGCCAGCAGTTTAAGGGCCATGACCTACGAGCAGTACTTC. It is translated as CASSLRAMTYEQYF. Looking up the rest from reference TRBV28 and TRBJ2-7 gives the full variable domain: DVKVTQSSRYLVKRTGEKVFLECVQDMDHENMFWYRQDPGLGLRLIYFSYDVKMKEKGDIPEGYSVSREKKERFSLILESASTNQTSMYLCASSLRAMTYEQYFGPGTRLTVT.

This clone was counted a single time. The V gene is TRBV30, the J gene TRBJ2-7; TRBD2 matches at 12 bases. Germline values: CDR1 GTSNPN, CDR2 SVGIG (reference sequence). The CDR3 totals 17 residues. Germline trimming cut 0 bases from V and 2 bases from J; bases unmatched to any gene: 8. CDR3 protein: CAWSVLASGRETYEQYF. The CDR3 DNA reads TGTGCCTGGAGTGTACTGGCTAGCGGGAGGGAAACCTACGAGCAGTACTTC.

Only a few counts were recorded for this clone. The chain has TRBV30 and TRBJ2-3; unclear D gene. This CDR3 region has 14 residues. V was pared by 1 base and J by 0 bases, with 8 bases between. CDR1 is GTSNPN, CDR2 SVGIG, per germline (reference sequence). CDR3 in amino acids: CAWSGALSTDTQYF. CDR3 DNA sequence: TGTGCCTGGAGTGGGGCTCTTAGCACAGATACGCAGTATTTT.

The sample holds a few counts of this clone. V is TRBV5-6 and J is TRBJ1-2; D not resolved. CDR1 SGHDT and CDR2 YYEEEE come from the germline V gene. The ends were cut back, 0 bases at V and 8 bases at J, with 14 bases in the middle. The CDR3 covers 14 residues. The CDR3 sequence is CASSLVGAAGGYTF. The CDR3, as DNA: TGTGCCAGCAGCTTGGTGGGCGCGGCGGGAGGCTACACCTTC.

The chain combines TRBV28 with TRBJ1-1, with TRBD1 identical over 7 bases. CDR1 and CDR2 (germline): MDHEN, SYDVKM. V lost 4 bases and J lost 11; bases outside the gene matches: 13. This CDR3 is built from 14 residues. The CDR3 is CASSYGTASQTAFF. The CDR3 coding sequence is TGTGCCAGCAGTTACGGGACAGCCAGTCAAACGGCTTTCTTT. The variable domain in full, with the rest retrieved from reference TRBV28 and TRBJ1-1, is DVKVTQSSRYLVKRTGEKVFLECVQDMDHENMFWYRQDPGLGLRLIYFSYDVKMKEKGDIPEGYSVSREKKERFSLILESASTNQTSMYLCASSYGTASQTAFFGQGTRLTVV.

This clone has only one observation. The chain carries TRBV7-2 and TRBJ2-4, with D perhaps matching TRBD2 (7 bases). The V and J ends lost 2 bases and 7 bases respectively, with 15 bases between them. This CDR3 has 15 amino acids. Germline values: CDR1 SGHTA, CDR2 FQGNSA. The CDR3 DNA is TGTGCCAGCAGCTTATCTAGCGGAGGGGGGAACATTCAGTACTTC. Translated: CASSLSSGGGNIQYF.